These T cell receptor beta chains were read from a single sample in a study of Graves' ophthalmopathy and Graves' hyperthyroidism. TCRdb re-called the multiplex PCR reads with MiXCR, one entry per CDR3 protein. This table holds 200,000 to 250,000 distinct CDR3 sequences, about a fifth found once. Specimen: peripheral blood. These receptor sequences come from a woman aged 45-59 years with Graves' ophthalmopathy. Each CDR3 is given with its conserved first and last residue. A D gene is named only where the DNA matches it firmly. Not every row has a clone size; where given, it reads once, few, many or a size class.

. | many | TRBJ1-1 | TRBV28 | TGTGCCAGCAGCCCGACAGTAGAGAACACTGAAGCTTTCTTT | CASSPTVENTEAFF
. | many | TRBJ1-5 | TRBV6-1 | TGTGCCAGCATTGATAGGGCATGGAATCAGCCCCAGCATTTT | CASIDRAWNQPQHF
TRBD2 | many | TRBJ2-7 | TRBV27 | TGTGCCAGCAGCCACGGGACTAGCGGCTCCTACGAGCAGTACTTC | CASSHGTSGSYEQYF
. | many | TRBJ1-1 | TRBV7-9 | TGTGCCAGCAGCTCGGCCCCTATGAACACTGAAGCTTTCTTT | CASSSAPMNTEAFF
. | . | TRBJ2-7 | TRBV29-1 | TGCAGCGTGTCCGACGGGGCTTGGGAGCAGTACTTC | CSVSDGAWEQYF
TRBD2 | many | TRBJ2-7 | TRBV7-2 | TGTGCCAGCAACGGACTAGCGGGAGGATATGGCGAGCAGTACTTC | CASNGLAGGYGEQYF
. | many | TRBJ2-2 | TRBV9 | TGTGCCAGCAGCGTGTTCACCGGGGAGCTGTTTTTT | CASSVFTGELFF
TRBD1 | few | TRBJ1-2 | TRBV12-3/TRBV12-4 | TGTGCCAGCAGTTTAGCTTGGACAGGGGGAAACTATGGCTACACCTTC | CASSLAWTGGNYGYTF
. | many | TRBJ1-3 | TRBV20-1 | TGCAGTGCTAGCCCTCAGGCTGACACCATATATTTT | CSASPQADTIYF
TRBD2 | many | TRBJ2-7 | TRBV6-1 | TGTGCCAGCAGTGGCTCCGGGACTAGCGGGACCCACGAGCAGTACTTC | CASSGSGTSGTHEQYF
. | . | TRBJ1-2 | TRBV28 | TGTGCCAGCAGCTTAGTTGGGTTGGGTGGCTACACCTTC | CASSLVGLGGYTF